A single sample is the source of the 13 T cell receptor beta chains below, sequenced in a study of OX40 agonist ivuxolimab in advanced cancers. Profiling relied on immunoSEQ multiplex PCR, and the TCRdb table lists in-frame clones only, not all of them. The data hold 65,000 to 90,000 clones, with almost 85% observed a single time. The specimen was CD4+ or CD8+ T cells sorted from blood, collected in a trial of the OX40 agonist ivuxolimab. These receptors all come from an adult with an advanced solid tumor such as melanoma, head and neck, liver or kidney cancer.

This chain joins TRBV4-2 and TRBJ2-4; 9 nucleotides line up with TRBD1. CDR3 length: 14 residues. Germline assignment: CDR1 LGHNA and CDR2 YNFKEQ. Losses at the gene ends were 4 bases for V and 8 bases for J; bases not matched to a gene: 6. The CDR3 nucleotides are TGTGCCAGCAGCCGGGGACAGGGAAAGGACATTCAGTACTTC. Its protein product is CASSRGQGKDIQYF.

The rearrangement uses TRBV21-1 and TRBJ2-7; TRBD2 reflects the table's D call only, with no check against the DNA. TRBV21-1 is deemed a pseudogene. The CDR3 runs 21 residues. CDR3 sequence reads: CASSKETSLAGAFRFSDEQYF. The CDR3 DNA sequence: TGTGCCAGCAGCAAAGAGACATCCCTAGCGGGAGCTTTCAGATTCTCGGACGAGCAGTACTTC.

CDR3 in amino acids: CASMMDRGQLEQYF. CDR3 nucleotide sequence: TGTGCCAGCATGATGGACAGGGGGCAACTCGAGCAGTACTTC. The rearrangement joins TRBV6-1 to TRBJ2-7, with 11 bases lining up with TRBD1. Looked up from germline, CDR1 is MNHNS and CDR2 is SASEGT. This CDR3 has 14 amino acids. V lost 7 bases and J lost 6; bases outside the gene matches: 8.

The rearrangement uses TRBV7-2 and TRBJ1-2; D gene uncertain. V gave up 5 bases and J gave up 4 bases, with 17 bases separating them. The germline V gene has CDR1 SGHTA and CDR2 FQGNSA. This CDR3 region has 15 residues. This CDR3 is CASSPGRASIYGYTF. The CDR3 bases are TGTGCCAGCAGCCCGGGCAGAGCGTCAATCTATGGCTACACCTTC.

The rearrangement links TRBV19 to TRBJ2-5, with 11 bases aligning to TRBD1. Germline V CDR1 and CDR2: LNHDA, SQIVND (reference sequence). The J segment lost 5 bases and the V segment lost 6 bases, leaving 5 bases of the junction unmatched. The CDR3 runs 14 residues. The CDR3 is CASRGQGAGETQYF. The CDR3 coding sequence is TGTGCCAGTAGAGGACAGGGGGCTGGGGAGACCCAGTACTTC.

This clone was counted once. The rearrangement uses TRBV5-1 and TRBJ2-7, with TRBD1 matching over 9 bases. The CDR3 is made up of 16 amino acids. The V segment lost 4 bases and the J segment 3 bases; nucleotides outside the gene matches: 11. CDR1 and CDR2 from the germline V gene are SGHRS and YFSETQ. CDR3 sequence (DNA): TGCGCCAGCAGCCCCCGAGGAGACAGGGGGGACTACGAGCAGTACTTC. Translating it yields CASSPRGDRGDYEQYF.

J is TRBJ1-2 and V is TRBV7-2; TRBD1 is a possible D gene (5 bases). V lost 5 bases to trimming and J lost 7 bases, with 23 bases between them. The length of the CDR3 is 16 residues. Germline CDR1 and CDR2: SGHTA and FQGNSA. CDR3 loop: CASSKMPGLREAGYTF. In DNA, the CDR3 is TGTGCCAGCAGCAAGATGCCGGGACTTAGGGAGGCTGGCTACACCTTC.

In its sample, this clone was seen once. V usage is TRBV5-1 and J usage is TRBJ2-2; the match to TRBD2 covers 8 bases. V trimming: 5 bases; J trimming: 4 bases; junction bases outside the gene matches: 13. The CDR3 has 17 amino acids. Germline CDR1 and CDR2: SGHRS and YFSETQ. Here the CDR3 reads CASSDPSGGSSTGELFF. The CDR3 DNA follows: TGCGCCAGCAGTGACCCCAGCGGGGGCTCCAGCACCGGGGAGCTGTTTTTT.

The genes are TRBV5-1 and TRBJ1-1, with no clear D. This CDR3 contains 15 residues. Deletions cut 3 bases from V and 4 bases from J, with 16 bases between. Germline CDR1 is SGHRS and CDR2 is YFSETQ. CDR3 sequence reads: CASSSMASSGTEAFF. CDR3 coding DNA: TGCGCCAGCAGCTCGATGGCTTCAAGCGGCACTGAAGCTTTCTTT.

The chain joins TRBV19 to TRBJ1-1; D is undetermined. Germline V lookup: CDR1 LNHDA, CDR2 SQIVND (reference sequence). V lost 5 bases to trimming and J lost 1 base, with 8 bases between them. This CDR3 spans 13 amino acids. CDR3 bases: TGTGCCAGTAGTCCGGGGAAGAACACTGAAGCTTTCTTT. It is translated as CASSPGKNTEAFF.

V usage is TRBV28 and J usage is TRBJ1-2; D is ambiguous. The V and J ends lost 5 bases and 4 bases respectively, with 11 bases between them. CDR3 size: 13 residues. Germline values: CDR1 MDHEN, CDR2 SYDVKM. The CDR3 loop is CASSQTITYGYTF. CDR3 bases: TGTGCCAGCAGTCAGACAATAACCTATGGCTACACCTTC.

This clone was recorded only once. This rearrangement joins TRBV7-6 to TRBJ2-1; 14 nucleotides align to TRBD2. Germline CDR1 SGHVS, CDR2 FNYEAQ. V lost 4 bases and J lost 0; bases outside the gene matches: 2. CDR3 length: 17 residues. The CDR3 DNA reads as TGTGCCAGCAGCTCAGGGACTAGCGGGGGCTCCTACAATGAGCAGTTCTTC. Its protein is CASSSGTSGGSYNEQFF.

The V call is TRBV19, the J call TRBJ2-5; 9 bases line up with TRBD2. Germline V lookup: CDR1 LNHDA, CDR2 SQIVND (reference sequence). V trimming: 5 bases; J trimming: 4 bases; junction bases outside the gene matches: 5. The CDR3 is made up of 14 amino acids. The CDR3: CASSSGTSLETQYF. The CDR3 coding sequence is TGTGCCAGTAGTTCCGGGACTAGCTTAGAGACCCAGTACTTC. Full variable domain (missing parts from reference TRBV19 and TRBJ2-5): DGGITQSPKYLFRKEGQNVTLSCEQNLNHDAMYWYRQDPGQGLRLIYYSQIVNDFQKGDIAEGYSVSREKKESFPLTVTSAQKNPTAFYLCASSSGTSLETQYFGPGTRLLVL.